This T cell receptor (beta chain) was documented in a study of metastatic and nonmetastatic thyroid tumors (dated by TCRdb to 2019 to 2021). Concerning the study at large: For patients with malignant and with benign thyroid disease, the researchers compared repertoires between peripheral blood samples and tumor or nodule tissue samples.

Inclusive of the bounding cysteine and phenylalanine, the CDR3 is 14 residues long. Only the CDR3 part of the read is kept: 42 bases, read in frame from the first base. Via the germline V gene, CDR1 is SGHRS and CDR2 YFSETQ. None of the patients had been given any treatment before thyroid surgery. The study retrospectively analysed patient clinical samples collected from about 2012 to 2018 using T-cell receptor beta sequencing. Receptor amplification or capture employed PCR. Sequencing relied on an Illumina HiSeq 4000. High-throughput sequencing was used to profile the CDR3 region of the TCR beta-chain in every patient. For the original study's pipeline: CDR3 differences across clinicopathological groups were used to build a classifier for discriminating distant-metastatic papillary thyroid cancer patients. The Shannon index was used to assess repertoire diversity, and the Morisita-Horn index was used to assess tumor-blood repertoire similarity. TCRdb ran its own pipeline on the public reads, namely fastp trimming at Q25 and MiXCR clone calling, and kept in-frame beta chains. These V and J calls originate from TCRdb's pipeline instead of the authors' own analysis. The sample table contains some 16,000 clones; only one count was recorded for 26% of them. Roughly 20% of the sample is held by the ten biggest clonotypes.

A word on this clone: Its antigen is currently not known. Its ends do not fully match the called genes, so a read error is possible.

Broader findings and caveats from the paper: TCR beta diversity was reported as significantly higher in malignant tumors than in benign nodules, in both blood and tumor samples.

The source material was tumor tissue. This clonotype originated in a female donor with papillary thyroid cancer or a benign thyroid nodule (not recorded which). Some clones in this sample may be carry-over from other donors' samples. The receptor chain draws on TRBV5-1 and TRBJ2-5, and 8 bases in between align with TRBD2. The CDR3 sequence is CASSLMGLEETHYF. The bases read TGCGCCAGCAGCTTGATGGGACTAGAGGAGACCCATTACTTC.